What follows is one T cell receptor beta chain and its context. The same CDR3 is also encoded by other DNA sequences in this sample. This specimen belongs to a study of shared clonotypes between healthy human individuals. For the study at large: Ranging from 18 to 49 in age, donors were a couple of women and a few men.

Clones were read by immunoSEQ multiplex PCR, and TCRdb kept only the in-frame ones, dropping some. The data show about 960,000 clones, with more than 75% seen just once and roughly 1.5% held by the top ten. Germline-derived CDR1 and CDR2 are SGDLS and YYNGEE. The CDR3 loop spans 15 amino acids. Germline trimming cut 3 bases from V and 1 base from J; bases unmatched to any gene: 3. The V gene is TRBV9, the J gene TRBJ2-1; 8 bases align to TRBD1. Sequencing was performed on memory CD4+ T cells sorted from blood. Stated subset: CD45RA-negative fraction. The origin of this receptor is a man younger than 30 in good health. In DNA form, the CDR3 reads TGTGCCAGCAGCGCCCGGACAGGGTCCTACAATGAGCAGTTCTTC. Residues: CASSARTGSYNEQFF.